This T cell receptor (beta chain) was recovered during a study of blood T cell repertoires in COVID-19 (TCRdb year 2020). In terms of the full investigation: Collaborator samples came from the United States, Italy and Spain and covered acute and convalescent phases of COVID-19. The material from the prospective study consisted of cDNA or gDNA derived from T cells, B-cell-depleted T cells, or PBMCs. The dataset comprised deeply sampled blood TCRbeta repertoires from subjects exposed to, actively infected with, or recovered from COVID-19. The repertoires were released in a freely available public database meant as a resource for research on the immune response to SARS-CoV-2. Samples came from the ongoing ImmuneRACE study (first 160 participants) plus 1,254 subjects from 6 global collaborators. Sample metadata almost always included a de-identified subject ID, COVID-19 status, age in years and sex. Where available, HLA class I and class II types were obtained from metadata supplied by the sample provider rather than from assay-based typing. Results and caveats for the whole study, not just this receptor: How much clinical and demographic metadata was included differed by source and by participant, and the metadata was provided uncurated.

Collaborating institutions collected whole blood in K2EDTA tubes following their own protocols. For TCRbeta analysis, collaborator samples were shipped as frozen whole blood, as isolated PBMCs, or as DNA extracted from either sample type. About this clone itself: No antigen is known for it. The sample holds no much larger clone one base away, and base qualities are not on file.

The CDR3, from cysteine to phenylalanine, totals 13 residues. The entry retains the CDR3 DNA only, 39 bases that are in frame from base 1. From the germline V gene (reference sequence), CDR1 is SGHAT and CDR2 is FQDESV. V gives up 5 bases and J gives up 10 bases, and the segment between their germline ends measures 15 bases. The immunoSEQ Assay, a bias-controlled multiplex PCR, was used to amplify TCRbeta CDR3 regions from genomic DNA. Per the source publication's procedure: Nucleated cell counts per sample were estimated from amplification of reference gene primers within the assay. To quantify the absolute abundance of each unique TCRbeta CDR3 rearrangement, sequence reads were collapsed and filtered. For each sample, productive Simpson clonality was calculated as the square root of Simpson's diversity index across productive rearrangements. TCRdb retrieved this table from immuneACCESS and kept in-frame rearrangements only. Not all clones are present; in checked studies, unresolved V genes account for under half, and no reason is known for the remainder. D and trimming were read from the DNA, whereas the V and J calls and clone size are those reported in that table. The sample data list roughly 150,000 clones, and roughly nine tenths of these were observed just once. Of the sample, 2% to 3% falls within the top ten clones.

Sequenced input: peripheral blood. This receptor was taken from a woman in her seventies with acute or convalescent COVID-19. The chain uses TRBV11-1 and TRBJ2-1; no D gene can be assigned with confidence. The DNA is TGTGCCAGCAGCCTAAAAGATATCGGGGAGCAGTTCTTC. The resulting protein is CASSLKDIGEQFF. This CDR3, with the reference TRBV11-1 and TRBJ2-1 proteins standing in past its ends, gives the full variable domain EAEVAQSPRYKITEKSQAVAFWCDPISGHATLYWYRQILGQGPELLVQFQDESVVDDSQLPKDRFSAERLKGVDSTLKIQPAELGDSAMYLCASSLKDIGEQFFGPGTRLTVL.